This record concerns one T cell receptor beta chain sequence. No antigen is known for it. This sample stems from a study of shared clonotypes between healthy human individuals. Study summary: Each donor's CD4 naive and CD4 memory cells filled three plates apiece, CD8 naive two, and CD8 memory one.

Study-wide results and limits: Clonotypes shared by all four donors outscored non-shared clonotypes in generation probability. Naive CD4 clonotypes overlapped across a handful of donors at about 5.3%.

V was cut by 2 bases and J by 9 bases, with 14 bases left in between. CDR3 size: 14 residues. Germline V gene sequence: CDR1 GTSNPN, CDR2 SVGIG (reference sequence). Here immunoSEQ multiplex PCR was the method, and the copy in TCRdb shows in-frame clones only, minus some. The data contain approximately 2.5 million clones, roughly nine tenths of them singletons. Investigators divided CD4+ cells into CD45RA+ naive and CD45RA-negative memory subsets. This sequence originates from a man aged 18 to 30 in good health. Input material: naive CD4+ T cells sorted from blood. Sample subset: CD45RA+ positively selected. J is TRBJ1-6 and V is TRBV30; the D gene is possibly TRBD1 (5 bases). CDR3 DNA: TGTGCCTGGAGTCCAGGGCCGAGGGTTTCACCCCTCCACTTT. Encoded protein: CAWSPGPRVSPLHF.